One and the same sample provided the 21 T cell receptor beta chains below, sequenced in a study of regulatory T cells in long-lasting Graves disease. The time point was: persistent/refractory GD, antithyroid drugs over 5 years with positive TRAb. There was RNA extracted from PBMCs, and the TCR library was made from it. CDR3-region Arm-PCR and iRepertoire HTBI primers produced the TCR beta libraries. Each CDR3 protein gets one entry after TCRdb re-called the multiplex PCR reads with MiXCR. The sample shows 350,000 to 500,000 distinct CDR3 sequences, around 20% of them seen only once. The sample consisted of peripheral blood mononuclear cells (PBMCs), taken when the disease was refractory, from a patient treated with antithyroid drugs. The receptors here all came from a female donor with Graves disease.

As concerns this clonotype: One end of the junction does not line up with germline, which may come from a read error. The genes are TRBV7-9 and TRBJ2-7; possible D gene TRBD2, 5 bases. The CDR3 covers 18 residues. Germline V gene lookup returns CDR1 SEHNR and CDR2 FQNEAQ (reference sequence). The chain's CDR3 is CASSPLAPINTEAYVQYF. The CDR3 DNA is TGTGCCAGCAGCCCATTAGCCCCCATAAACACGGAGGCCTACGTGCAGTACTTC.

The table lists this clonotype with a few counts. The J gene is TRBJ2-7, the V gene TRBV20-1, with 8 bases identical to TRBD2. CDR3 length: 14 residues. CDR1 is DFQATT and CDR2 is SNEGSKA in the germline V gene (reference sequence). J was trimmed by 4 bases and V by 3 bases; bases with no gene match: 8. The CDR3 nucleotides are TGCAGTGCTAGCCCAGCGGGAGTAACGTACGAGCAGTACTTC. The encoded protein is CSASPAGVTYEQYF.

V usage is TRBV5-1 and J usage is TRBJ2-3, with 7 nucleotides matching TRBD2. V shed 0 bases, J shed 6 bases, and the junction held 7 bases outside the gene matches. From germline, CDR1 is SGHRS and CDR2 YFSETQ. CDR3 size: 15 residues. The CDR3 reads CASSLVVGGQDTQYF. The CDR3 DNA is TGCGCCAGCAGCTTGGTAGTGGGAGGGCAGGATACGCAGTATTTT.

CDR3 nucleotides: TGTGCCAGCAGCCGCCTGAAGACGGGAGGGCCGATTCACGAGCAGTACTTC. Translating gives CASSRLKTGGPIHEQYF. This chain joins TRBV4-2 and TRBJ2-7; 8 bases match TRBD2. The CDR3 contains 17 residues. V dropped 4 bases and J dropped 5; count of bases not matched to a gene: 16. CDR1 LGHNA and CDR2 YNFKEQ come from the germline V gene.

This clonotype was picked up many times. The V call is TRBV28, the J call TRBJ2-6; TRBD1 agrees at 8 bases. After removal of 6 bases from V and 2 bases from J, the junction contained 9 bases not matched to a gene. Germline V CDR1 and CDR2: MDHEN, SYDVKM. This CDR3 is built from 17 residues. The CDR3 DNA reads TGTGCCAGCAGATGGACAGGGTTGGGGCCTGGGGCCAACGTCCTGACTTTC. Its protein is CASRWTGLGPGANVLTF.

CDR3 region: CASSVTGLGTDTQYF. The CDR3 DNA reads as TGTGCCAGCAGCGTCACCGGGCTTGGCACAGATACGCAGTATTTT. V usage is TRBV9 and J usage is TRBJ2-3; no firm D call. Trimming pared 2 bases from V and 1 base from J, leaving 11 bases between. Germline V gene lookup returns CDR1 SGDLS and CDR2 YYNGEE. The CDR3 is 15 residues long.

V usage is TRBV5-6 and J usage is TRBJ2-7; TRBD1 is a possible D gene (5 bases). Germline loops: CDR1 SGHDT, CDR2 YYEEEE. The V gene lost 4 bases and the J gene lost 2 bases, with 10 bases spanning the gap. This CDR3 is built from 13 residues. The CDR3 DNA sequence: TGTGCCAGCAGCAGGGGATCTGCCTACGAGCAGTACTTC. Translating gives CASSRGSAYEQYF. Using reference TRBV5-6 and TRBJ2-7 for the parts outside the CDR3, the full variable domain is DAGVTQSPTHLIKTRGQQVTLRCSPKSGHDTVSWYQQALGQGPQFIFQYYEEEERQRGNFPDRFSGHQFPNYSSELNVNALLLGDSALYLCASSRGSAYEQYFGPGTRLTVT.

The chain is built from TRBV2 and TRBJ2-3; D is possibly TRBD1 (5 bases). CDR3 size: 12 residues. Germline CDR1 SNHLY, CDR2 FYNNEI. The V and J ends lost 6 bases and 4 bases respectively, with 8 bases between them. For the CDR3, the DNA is TGTGCCAGCAGGAAGACAGCAGATACGCAGTATTTT. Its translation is CASRKTADTQYF.

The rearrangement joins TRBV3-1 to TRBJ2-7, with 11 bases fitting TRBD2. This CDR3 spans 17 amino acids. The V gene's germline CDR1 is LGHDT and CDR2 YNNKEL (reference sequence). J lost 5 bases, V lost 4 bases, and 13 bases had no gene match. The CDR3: CASSLRLAGRPMHEQYF. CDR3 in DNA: TGTGCCAGCAGCCTGAGACTAGCGGGACGCCCCATGCACGAGCAGTACTTC.

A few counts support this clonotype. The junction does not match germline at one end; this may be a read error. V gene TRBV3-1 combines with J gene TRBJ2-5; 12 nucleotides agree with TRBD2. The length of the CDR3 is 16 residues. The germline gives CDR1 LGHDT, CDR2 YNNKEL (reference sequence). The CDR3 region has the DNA TGTGCCAGCAGCCAAGCCGGACTAGCGGGACAAGAGGCCCAGTACTTC. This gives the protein CASSQAGLAGQEAQYF.

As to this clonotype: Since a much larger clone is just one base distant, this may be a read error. CDR3 sequence reads: CASSRNGFSRPQHF. The CDR3 region has the DNA TGTGCCAGCAGTCGGAACGGATTTTCTCGGCCCCAGCATTTT. The chain is built from TRBV28 and TRBJ1-5, with D unresolved. The CDR3 has 14 amino acids. Germline assignment: CDR1 MDHEN and CDR2 SYDVKM. Trimming cost V 5 bases and J 9 bases, with 17 bases left between them.

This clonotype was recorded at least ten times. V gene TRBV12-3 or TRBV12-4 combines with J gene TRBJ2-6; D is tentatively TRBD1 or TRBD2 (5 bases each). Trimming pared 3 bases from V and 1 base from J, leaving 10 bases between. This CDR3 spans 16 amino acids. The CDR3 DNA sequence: TGTGCCAGCAGTTTTAGGGGAGCTTCTGGGGCCAACGTCCTGACTTTC. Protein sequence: CASSFRGASGANVLTF.

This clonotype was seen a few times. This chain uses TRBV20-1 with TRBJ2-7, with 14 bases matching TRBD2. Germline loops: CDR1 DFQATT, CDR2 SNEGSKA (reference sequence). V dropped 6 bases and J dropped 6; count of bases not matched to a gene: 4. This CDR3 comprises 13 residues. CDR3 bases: TGCAGTGCGGGCGGGACTAGCGGGAGCGAGCAGTACTTC. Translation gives CSAGGTSGSEQYF.

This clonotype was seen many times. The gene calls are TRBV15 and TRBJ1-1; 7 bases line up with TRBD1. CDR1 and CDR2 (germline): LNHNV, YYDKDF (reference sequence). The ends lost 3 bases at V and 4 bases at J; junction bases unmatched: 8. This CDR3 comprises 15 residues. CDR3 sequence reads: CATSRDDRDGTEAFF. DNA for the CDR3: TGTGCCACCAGCAGGGATGACAGGGACGGCACTGAAGCTTTCTTT.

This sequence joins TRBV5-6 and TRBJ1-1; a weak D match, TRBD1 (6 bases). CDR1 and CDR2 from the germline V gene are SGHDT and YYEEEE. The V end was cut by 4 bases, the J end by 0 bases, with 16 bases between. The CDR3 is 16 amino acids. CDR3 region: CASSPGQQFMNTEAFF. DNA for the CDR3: TGTGCCAGCAGCCCCGGACAGCAGTTTATGAACACTGAAGCTTTCTTT. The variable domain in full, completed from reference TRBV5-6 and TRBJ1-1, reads DAGVTQSPTHLIKTRGQQVTLRCSPKSGHDTVSWYQQALGQGPQFIFQYYEEEERQRGNFPDRFSGHQFPNYSSELNVNALLLGDSALYLCASSPGQQFMNTEAFFGQGTRLTVV.

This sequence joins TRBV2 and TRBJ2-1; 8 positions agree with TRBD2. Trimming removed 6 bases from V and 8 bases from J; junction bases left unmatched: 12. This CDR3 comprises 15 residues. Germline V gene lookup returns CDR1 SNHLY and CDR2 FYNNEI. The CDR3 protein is CASRMLAGGSYEQFF. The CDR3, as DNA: TGTGCCAGCAGGATGCTGGCGGGGGGTTCGTATGAGCAGTTCTTC.

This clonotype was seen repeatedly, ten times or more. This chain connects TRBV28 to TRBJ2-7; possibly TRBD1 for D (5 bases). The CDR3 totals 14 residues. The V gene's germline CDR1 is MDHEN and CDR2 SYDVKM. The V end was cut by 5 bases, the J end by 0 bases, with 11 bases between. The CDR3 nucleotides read TGTGCCAGCAGTATACAGGTATTCTCCTACGAGCAGTACTTC. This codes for CASSIQVFSYEQYF.

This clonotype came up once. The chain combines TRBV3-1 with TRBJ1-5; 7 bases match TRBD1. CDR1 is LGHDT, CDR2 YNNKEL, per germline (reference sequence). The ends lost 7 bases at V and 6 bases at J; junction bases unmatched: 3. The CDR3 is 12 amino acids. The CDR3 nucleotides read TGTGCCAGCAATAGGGGGCTTCAGCCCCAGCATTTT. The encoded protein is CASNRGLQPQHF.

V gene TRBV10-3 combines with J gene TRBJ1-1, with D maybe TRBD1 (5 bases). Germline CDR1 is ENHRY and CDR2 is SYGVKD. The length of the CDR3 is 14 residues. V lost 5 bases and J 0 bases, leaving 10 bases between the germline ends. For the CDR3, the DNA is TGTGCCATCAGTCATGACAGAATGAACACTGAAGCTTTCTTT. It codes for CAISHDRMNTEAFF.

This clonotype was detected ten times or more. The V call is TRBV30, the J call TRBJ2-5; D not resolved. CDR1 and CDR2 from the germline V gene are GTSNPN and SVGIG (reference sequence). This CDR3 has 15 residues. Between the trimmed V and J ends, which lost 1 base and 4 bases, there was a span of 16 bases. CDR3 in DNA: TGTGCCTGGAGTGAAGGAACAGTGGATCGAGAGACCCAGTACTTC. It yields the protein CAWSEGTVDRETQYF. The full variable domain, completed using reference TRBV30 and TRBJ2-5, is SQTIHQWPATLVQPVGSPLSLECTVEGTSNPNLYWYRQAAGRGLQLLFYSVGIGQISSEVPQNLSASRPQDRQFILSSKKLLLSDSGFYLCAWSEGTVDRETQYFGPGTRLLVL.

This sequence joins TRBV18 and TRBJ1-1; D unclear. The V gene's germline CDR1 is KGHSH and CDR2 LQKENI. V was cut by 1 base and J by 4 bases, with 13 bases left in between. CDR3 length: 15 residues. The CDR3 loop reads CASSPRPREGTEAFF. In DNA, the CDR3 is TGTGCCAGCTCACCACGACCAAGGGAGGGCACTGAAGCTTTCTTT.